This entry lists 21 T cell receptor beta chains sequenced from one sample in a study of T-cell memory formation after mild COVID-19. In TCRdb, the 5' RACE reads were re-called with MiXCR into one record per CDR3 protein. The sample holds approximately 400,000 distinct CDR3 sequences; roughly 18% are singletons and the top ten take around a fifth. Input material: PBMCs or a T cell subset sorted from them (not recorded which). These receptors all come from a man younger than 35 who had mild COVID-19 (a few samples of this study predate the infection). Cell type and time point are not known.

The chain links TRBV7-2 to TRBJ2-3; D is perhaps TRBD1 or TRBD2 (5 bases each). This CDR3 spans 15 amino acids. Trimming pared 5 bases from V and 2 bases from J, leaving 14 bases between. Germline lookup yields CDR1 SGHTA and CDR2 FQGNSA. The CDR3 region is CASSPWGGPTDTQYF. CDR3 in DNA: TGTGCCAGCAGCCCCTGGGGCGGGCCCACAGATACGCAGTATTTT.

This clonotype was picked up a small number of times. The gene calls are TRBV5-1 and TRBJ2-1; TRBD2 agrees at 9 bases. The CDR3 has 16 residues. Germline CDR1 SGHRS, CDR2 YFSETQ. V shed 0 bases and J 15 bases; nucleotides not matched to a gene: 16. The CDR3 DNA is TGCGCCAGCAGCTTGGGTCGCCCTAGCGGGGAGACTCGGCGGTTCTTC. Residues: CASSLGRPSGETRRFF.

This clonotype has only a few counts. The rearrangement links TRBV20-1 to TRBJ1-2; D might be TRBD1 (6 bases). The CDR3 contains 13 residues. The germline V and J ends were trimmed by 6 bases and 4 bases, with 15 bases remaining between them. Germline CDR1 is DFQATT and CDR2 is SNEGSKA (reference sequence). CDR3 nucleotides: TGCAGTGCCAGCCCGGGGGCGGGCTATGGCTACACCTTC. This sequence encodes CSASPGAGYGYTF.

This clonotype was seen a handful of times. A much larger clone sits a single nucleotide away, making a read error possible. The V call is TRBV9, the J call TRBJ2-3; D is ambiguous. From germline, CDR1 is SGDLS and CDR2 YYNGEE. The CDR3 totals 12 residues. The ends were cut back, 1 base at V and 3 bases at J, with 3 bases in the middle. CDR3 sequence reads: CASSVMTDTQYF. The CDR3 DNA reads TGTGCCAGCAGCGTAATGACAGATACGCAGTATTTT.

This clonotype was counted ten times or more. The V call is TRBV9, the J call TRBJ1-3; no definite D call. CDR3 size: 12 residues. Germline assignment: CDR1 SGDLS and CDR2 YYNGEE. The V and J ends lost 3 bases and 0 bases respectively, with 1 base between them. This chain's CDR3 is CASSDSGNTIYF. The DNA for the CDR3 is TGTGCCAGCAGCGACTCTGGAAACACCATATATTTT.

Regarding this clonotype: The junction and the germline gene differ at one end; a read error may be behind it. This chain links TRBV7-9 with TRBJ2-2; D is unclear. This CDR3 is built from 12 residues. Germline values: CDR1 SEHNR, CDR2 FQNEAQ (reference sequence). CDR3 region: CASSLSTVELFF. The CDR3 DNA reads TGTGCCAGCAGCTTAAGCACCGTGGAGCTGTTTTTT.

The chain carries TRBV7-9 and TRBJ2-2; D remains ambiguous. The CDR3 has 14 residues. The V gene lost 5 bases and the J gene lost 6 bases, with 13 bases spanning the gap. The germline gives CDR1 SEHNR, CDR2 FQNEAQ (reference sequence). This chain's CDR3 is CASSPRTEPGELFF. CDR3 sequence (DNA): TGTGCCAGCAGCCCCCGGACCGAACCCGGGGAGCTGTTTTTT.

The CDR3 nucleotides are TGTGCCAGCCGTCCGGGGATGTCCAACTATGGCTACACCTTC. It specifies CASRPGMSNYGYTF. The V call is TRBV27, the J call TRBJ1-2; D uncertain. This CDR3 comprises 14 residues. Germline values: CDR1 MNHEY, CDR2 SMNVEV (reference sequence). V lost 8 bases and J lost 2, with 15 bases in between.

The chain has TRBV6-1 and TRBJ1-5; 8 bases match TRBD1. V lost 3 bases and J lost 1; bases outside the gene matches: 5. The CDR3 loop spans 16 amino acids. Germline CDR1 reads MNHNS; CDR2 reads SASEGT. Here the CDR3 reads CASSDTHRGSNQPQHF. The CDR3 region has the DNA TGTGCCAGCAGTGATACACACAGGGGGAGCAATCAGCCCCAGCATTTT.

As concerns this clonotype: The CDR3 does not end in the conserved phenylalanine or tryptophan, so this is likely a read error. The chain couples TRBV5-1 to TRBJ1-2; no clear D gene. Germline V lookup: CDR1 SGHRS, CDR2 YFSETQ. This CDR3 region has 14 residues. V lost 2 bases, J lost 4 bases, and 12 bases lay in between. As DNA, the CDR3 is TGCGCCAGCAGCTTCGTGGGCTCGGGCTATGGCTACACCTTA. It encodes CASSFVGSGYGYTL.

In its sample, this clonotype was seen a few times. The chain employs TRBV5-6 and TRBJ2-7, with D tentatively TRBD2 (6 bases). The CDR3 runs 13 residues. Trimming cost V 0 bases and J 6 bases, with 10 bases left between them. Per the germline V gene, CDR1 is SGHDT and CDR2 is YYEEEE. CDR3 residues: CASSLALGGEQYF. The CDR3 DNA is TGTGCCAGCAGCTTGGCCCTCGGGGGCGAGCAGTACTTC.

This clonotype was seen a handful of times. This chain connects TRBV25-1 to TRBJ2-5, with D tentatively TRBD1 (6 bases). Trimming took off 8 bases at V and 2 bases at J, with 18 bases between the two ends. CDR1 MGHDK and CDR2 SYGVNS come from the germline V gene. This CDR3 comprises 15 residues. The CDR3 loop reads CASVGPLGAQETQYF. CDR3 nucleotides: TGTGCCAGCGTAGGCCCCTTGGGGGCTCAAGAGACCCAGTACTTC.

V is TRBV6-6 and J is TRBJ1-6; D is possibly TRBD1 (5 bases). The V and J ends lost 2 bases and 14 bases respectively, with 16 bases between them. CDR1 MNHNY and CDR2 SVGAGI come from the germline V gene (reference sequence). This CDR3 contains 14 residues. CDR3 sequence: CASSYQVGAATLHF. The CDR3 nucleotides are TGTGCCAGCAGTTACCAGGTTGGGGCCGCAACCCTCCACTTT.

The CDR3, as DNA: TGTGCCACCAGTGATTTGCCCCCAGCGGGGGGGAACAATGAGCAGTTCTTC. Protein: CATSDLPPAGGNNEQFF. This rearrangement joins TRBV24-1 to TRBJ2-1; the match to TRBD2 covers 10 bases. With 0 bases clipped from V and 5 bases from J, the junction kept 6 bases outside the gene matches. CDR1 and CDR2 (germline): KGHDR, SFDVKD. The CDR3 is made up of 17 amino acids.

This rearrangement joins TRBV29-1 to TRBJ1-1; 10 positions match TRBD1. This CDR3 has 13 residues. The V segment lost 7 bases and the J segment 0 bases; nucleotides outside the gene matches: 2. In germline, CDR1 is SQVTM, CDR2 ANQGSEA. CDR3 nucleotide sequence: TGCAGCGCGACAGGGGGCTTGAACACTGAAGCTTTCTTT. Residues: CSATGGLNTEAFF.

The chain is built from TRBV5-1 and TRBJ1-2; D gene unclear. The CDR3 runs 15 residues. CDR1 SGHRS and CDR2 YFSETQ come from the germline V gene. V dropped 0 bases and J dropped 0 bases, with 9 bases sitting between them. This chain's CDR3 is CASSLGHNTNYGYTF. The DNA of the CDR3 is TGCGCCAGCAGCTTGGGGCACAATACTAACTATGGCTACACCTTC.

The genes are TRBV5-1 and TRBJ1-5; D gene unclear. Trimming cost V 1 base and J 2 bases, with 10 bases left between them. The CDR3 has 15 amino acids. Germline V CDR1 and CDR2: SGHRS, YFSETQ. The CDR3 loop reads CASSLSGSRNQPQHF. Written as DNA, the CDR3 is TGCGCCAGCAGCTTGTCGGGGTCCCGCAATCAGCCCCAGCATTTT.

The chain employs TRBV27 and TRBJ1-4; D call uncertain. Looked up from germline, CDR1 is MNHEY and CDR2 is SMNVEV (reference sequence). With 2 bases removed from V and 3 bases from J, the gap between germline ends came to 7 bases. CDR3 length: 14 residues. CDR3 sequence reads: CASSLDAANEKLFF. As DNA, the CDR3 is TGTGCCAGCAGTTTAGATGCGGCTAATGAAAAACTGTTTTTT.

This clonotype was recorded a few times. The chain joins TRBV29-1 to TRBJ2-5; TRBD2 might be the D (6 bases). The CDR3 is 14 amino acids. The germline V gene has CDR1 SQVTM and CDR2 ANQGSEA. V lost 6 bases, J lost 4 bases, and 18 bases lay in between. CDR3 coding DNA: TGCAGCGTCGTTACGGGGGTTTCAAGAGAGACCCAGTACTTC. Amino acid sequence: CSVVTGVSRETQYF. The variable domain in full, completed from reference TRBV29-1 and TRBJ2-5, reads SAVISQKPSRDICQRGTSLTIQCQVDSQVTMMFWYRQQPGQSLTLIATANQGSEATYESGFVIDKFPISRPNLTFSTLTVSNMSPEDSSIYLCSVVTGVSRETQYFGPGTRLLVL.

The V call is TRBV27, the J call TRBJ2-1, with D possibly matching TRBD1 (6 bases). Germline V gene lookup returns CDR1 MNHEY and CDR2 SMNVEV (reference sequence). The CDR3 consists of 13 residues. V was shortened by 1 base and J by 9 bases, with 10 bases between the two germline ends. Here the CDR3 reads CASSLYRAGEQFF. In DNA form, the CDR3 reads TGTGCCAGCAGTTTATACAGGGCAGGTGAGCAGTTCTTC.

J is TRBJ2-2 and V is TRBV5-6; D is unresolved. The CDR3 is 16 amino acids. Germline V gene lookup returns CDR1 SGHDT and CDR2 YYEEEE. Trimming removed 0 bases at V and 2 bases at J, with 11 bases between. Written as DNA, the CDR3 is TGTGCCAGCAGCTTGGGGGCAGGCCTAAACACCGGGGAGCTGTTTTTT. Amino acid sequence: CASSLGAGLNTGELFF.